This T cell receptor beta chain was found in a study of human T cells and chemical hapten exposure. V was shortened by 1 base and J by 2 bases, with 5 bases between the two germline ends. Looked up from germline, CDR1 is SEHNR and CDR2 is FQNEAQ (reference sequence). This CDR3 is 13 amino acids long. TCRdb analysed the RACE reads with MiXCR anew, one entry per CDR3 protein. The sample yields fewer than 85,000 distinct CDR3 sequences, roughly 8.7% seen once. As for time point: healthy volunteer bleed at 6 weeks. Total RNA came from unfractionated whole blood. This TCR derives from a male donor in good health. Some clones in this sample may be carry-over from other donors' samples. Sequencing was performed on whole blood. This sequence joins TRBV7-9 and TRBJ1-1; D is unresolved. CDR3 coding DNA: TGTGCCAGCAGCTTAGAGACCAACACTGAAGCTTTCTTT. Its translation: CASSLETNTEAFF.